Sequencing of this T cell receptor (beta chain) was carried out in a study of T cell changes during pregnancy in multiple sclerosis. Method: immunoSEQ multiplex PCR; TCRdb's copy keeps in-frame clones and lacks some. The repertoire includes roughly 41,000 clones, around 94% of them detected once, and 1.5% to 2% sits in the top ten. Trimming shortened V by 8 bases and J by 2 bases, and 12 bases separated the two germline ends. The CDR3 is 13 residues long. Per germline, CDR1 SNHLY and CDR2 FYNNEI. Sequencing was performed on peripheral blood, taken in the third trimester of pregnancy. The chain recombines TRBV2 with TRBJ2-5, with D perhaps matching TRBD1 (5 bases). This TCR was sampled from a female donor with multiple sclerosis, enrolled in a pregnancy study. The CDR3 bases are TGTGCCAGCCAACAGGAGATGCAAGAGACCCAGTACTTC. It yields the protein CASQQEMQETQYF.